This T cell receptor beta chain came from a study of T cell repertoires in cytomegalovirus infection (dated by TCRdb to the late 2010s). Describing the broader study: Donor HLA type was relevant to the analysis, because carriage of CMV infection together with the matching HLA type was indicated by public TCR beta signatures. Results the study describes overall, beyond this receptor: Carriers of CMV infection plus the relevant HLA type were discriminated by the cumulative frequency of public TCR beta family members in the study cohort and in an independent 352-donor cohort. The ex vivo response was dominated by HLA-C-restricted CMV-specific TCR beta clonotypes, which also provided the single most frequent clonotype in two of eight donors.

Measured from the cysteine to the phenylalanine, the CDR3 is 18 residues long. The sequence is cut down to CDR3 DNA, 54 bases in frame from base 1. At the junction V is shortened by 5 bases and J by 2 bases, with 22 bases in between. Via the germline V gene, CDR1 is MDHEN and CDR2 SYDVKM. For sequencing, an Illumina HiSeq 1500 was employed. TCRdb reanalyzed the raw reads on its own, using fastp at Q25 for trimming and MiXCR for clone calling, and kept in-frame beta chains. Entries that share a CDR3 protein sequence are merged under the most common genes and DNA. The table for this sample lists 680,000 or so distinct CDR3 sequences; 35% of them were counted only once. Of the sample, 2.8% is held by the ten largest clones. Points on this clonotype: The target of this receptor is not known. Nothing much larger sits one base from this clone, and base qualities are not available.

The sequencing input was PBMCs. The sequence came from a human donor in good health (CMV status not recorded). Some clones in this sample may be carry-over from other donors' samples. The chain is encoded by TRBV28 joined to TRBJ1-5; the D gene identity is not certain. The CDR3 protein: CASSLSTSSLGGNQPQHF. The bases are TGTGCCAGCAGTCTATCAACTTCAAGTCTCGGTGGCAATCAGCCCCAGCATTTT.